This T cell receptor beta chain was retrieved from a study of T cell responses to AZD1222 COVID-19 vaccine. V trimming: 0 bases; J trimming: 13 bases; junction bases outside the gene matches: 8. CDR3 length: 14 amino acids. The germline V gene encodes CDR1 SGDLS and CDR2 YYNGEE. Method: immunoSEQ multiplex PCR; TCRdb's copy keeps in-frame clones and lacks some. Of 100,000 to 150,000 clones listed, around nine tenths are singletons. The chain is built from TRBV9 and TRBJ2-1; 9 bases agree with TRBD1. The sequences come from peripheral blood, collected on day 0 of AZD1222 vaccination. The sequence came from an adult in good health. The CDR3 DNA follows: TGTGCCAGCAGCGTAGGGGACAGGGTCCTTGGACAGTTCTTC. It encodes CASSVGDRVLGQFF.